A selection of T cell receptor beta chains follows, all from one sample in a study of T-cell reconstitution after alpha-beta-depleted transplantation in children. TCRdb called the PCR reads again in MiXCR, with one record for every CDR3 protein. Of roughly 300,000 distinct CDR3 sequences detected, nearly 10% appear once; the ten largest clones hold around 10%. Sample: PBMCs from the stem cell graft donor, taken from the stem cell graft. These receptors were obtained from a human donor who donated a stem cell graft to a child with SCID. Each CDR3 is given with its conserved first and last residue. D genes are given only for firm matches. Part of the rows lack a size; the others show once, few, many or a class for expanded clones.

TGTGCCAGCAGTTCGTTACGGACTAGCGGGGGGGCCAGCGAGCAGTTCTTC	CASSSLRTSGGASEQFF	TRBV6-2/TRBV6-3	.	TRBD2	TRBJ2-1
TGTACCAGCAGCTTTGGGGGGAATCAGCCCCAGCATTTT	CTSSFGGNQPQHF	TRBV5-8	.	.	TRBJ1-5
TGTGCCAGCACCGATACTGGGACAGGGAGGGCCTACGAGCAGTACTTC	CASTDTGTGRAYEQYF	TRBV7-9	few	TRBD1	TRBJ2-7
TGTGCCAGCAGCTACTCACAGGGGACGCCGGCATTTTTTGTCCAAGAGACCCAGTACTTC	CASSYSQGTPAFFVQETQYF	TRBV21-1	many	.	TRBJ2-5
TGTGCCAGCAGCCGAAGGGGGACAGGGTTCGGGACTGAAGCTTTCTTT	CASSRRGTGFGTEAFF	TRBV3-1	few	TRBD1	TRBJ1-1
TGTGCCACCAGCAGAGATAGGGGGTTTTCTGAAGCTTTCTTT	CATSRDRGFSEAFF	TRBV15	.	.	TRBJ1-1
TGCAGCGTTGCCGTGGCTAACTATGGCTACACCTTC	CSVAVANYGYTF	TRBV29-1	.	.	TRBJ1-2
TGTGCCAGCAGCTTACCCAGTTTGAACACTGAAGCTTTCTTT	CASSLPSLNTEAFF	TRBV13	few	.	TRBJ1-1
TGCAGTGCTCACCAGGGGAATGGGAGAAAACTGTTTTTT	CSAHQGNGRKLFF	TRBV20-1	few	.	TRBJ1-4
TGTGCCAGCAGCCAGACAGGGGGCGAGCAGTTCTTC	CASSQTGGEQFF	TRBV12-3/TRBV12-4	.	TRBD1	TRBJ2-1
TGTGCCAGCAGTTTCTTGGGGTGGGGTGAAAAACTGTTTTTT	CASSFLGWGEKLFF	TRBV12-3/TRBV12-4	few	.	TRBJ1-4
TGTGCCAGCAGCACACGGGACAGGGACCACAAGCAGTACTTC	CASSTRDRDHKQYF	TRBV9	.	TRBD1	TRBJ2-7
TGTGCCAGCAGTTGGACTAGCGGGGGGGCCCCAGATACGCAGTATTTT	CASSWTSGGAPDTQYF	TRBV11-2	many	TRBD2	TRBJ2-3
TGCGCCAGCAGCTTACTAGCGGACTACAATGAGCAGTTCTTC	CASSLLADYNEQFF	TRBV5-1	many	TRBD2	TRBJ2-1
TGTGCCAGCGGGGTGTCCCAAGAGACCCAGTACTTC	CASGVSQETQYF	TRBV2	many	.	TRBJ2-5
TGCGCCAGCAGCCAAGATCGGGTTGGCAATCAGCCCCAGCATTTT	CASSQDRVGNQPQHF	TRBV4-1	few	.	TRBJ1-5
TGTGCCAGCAGCCAAGGCGCGGCTAGCAGAACAGATACGCAGTATTTT	CASSQGAASRTDTQYF	TRBV3-1	.	.	TRBJ2-3
TGCAGCGTTCAATGGGGAATTACTGAAGCTTTCTTT	CSVQWGITEAFF	TRBV29-1	few	.	TRBJ1-1
TGCGCCAGCACCTTGGACAGCGCTAACTATGGCTACACCTTC	CASTLDSANYGYTF	TRBV5-1	many	.	TRBJ1-2
TGCAGTGCTAGCGGCGGGGGAATAGATACGCAGTATTTT	CSASGGGIDTQYF	TRBV20-1	.	TRBD2	TRBJ2-3
TGTGCCAGCAGCGTTACCGGGACAGCGGCTGAAGCTTTCTTT	CASSVTGTAAEAFF	TRBV9	many	TRBD1	TRBJ1-1
TGTGCCAGCTCCTTGACTAGCGAGACCACCGGGGAGCTGTTTTTT	CASSLTSETTGELFF	TRBV18	many	TRBD2	TRBJ2-2
TGTGCCAGCAGCGCCGGGGGGGATCCCGAGACCCAGTACTTC	CASSAGGDPETQYF	TRBV9	.	TRBD2	TRBJ2-5
TGTGCCAGCAGCCAAGATCTCCTTCCGGGAGAAGCTTTCTTT	CASSQDLLPGEAFF	TRBV14	many	.	TRBJ1-1
TGTGCCAGCAGATATGGGGCACAGAGCAATCAGCCCCAGCATTTT	CASRYGAQSNQPQHF	TRBV6-5	.	.	TRBJ1-5
TGTGCCAGCAGCTTGGCTGGGGCCAACCTAGCCAAAAACATTCAGTACTTC	CASSLAGANLAKNIQYF	TRBV5-5	.	.	TRBJ2-4
TGTGCCAGACAAACGGACACCGGGGAGCTGTTTTTT	CARQTDTGELFF	TRBV7-9	.	.	TRBJ2-2
TGTGCCAGCAGTCCGGATGGTCGCCAGGGGGGCTACGAGCAGTACTTC	CASSPDGRQGGYEQYF	TRBV12-3/TRBV12-4	few	.	TRBJ2-7
TGCAGTGCTAGGATAGGGGGCGAGATTCAGTACTTC	CSARIGGEIQYF	TRBV20-1	few	TRBD1	TRBJ2-4
TGTGCCAGCAGCTTGGGGGCGTACACTGAAGCTTTCTTT	CASSLGAYTEAFF	TRBV5-6	few	.	TRBJ1-1
TGCGCCAGCAGCTTGTTTAATGAGCAGTTCTTC	CASSLFNEQFF	TRBV5-1	many	.	TRBJ2-1
TGCAGCGCCGGAGGGTTAGGCGAGCAGTACTTC	CSAGGLGEQYF	TRBV29-1	few	.	TRBJ2-7
TGTGCCAGCAGCGTAGTTGGATCTGGGGCCAACGTCCTGACTTTC	CASSVVGSGANVLTF	TRBV9	many	.	TRBJ2-6
TGTGCCAGCAGTGACAACACAGATACGCAGTATTTT	CASSDNTDTQYF	TRBV2	many	.	TRBJ2-3
TGTGCCAGCACCACACTAGCGGGGGCCCGCTCGAACACCGGGGAGCTGTTTTTT	CASTTLAGARSNTGELFF	TRBV12-3/TRBV12-4	many	TRBD2	TRBJ2-2
TGTGCCAGCAGCCCTGACAGGATCCTTGGGCAGTTCTTC	CASSPDRILGQFF	TRBV12-3/TRBV12-4	few	.	TRBJ2-1
TGTGCCATCACCGATGGAGCGGGGGGGCGCACAGATACGCAGTATTTT	CAITDGAGGRTDTQYF	TRBV10-3	.	TRBD2	TRBJ2-3
TGTGCCAGCAGCACCCGGACAGGTGTCCAAGAGACCCAGTACTTC	CASSTRTGVQETQYF	TRBV7-9	.	TRBD1	TRBJ2-5
TGCAGCACCAGGGATCCAACCAAAAACATTCAGTACTTC	CSTRDPTKNIQYF	TRBV29-1	.	.	TRBJ2-4
TGTGCCAGCAGTGACTACGGGGGCTCCTACAATGAGCAGTTCTTC	CASSDYGGSYNEQFF	TRBV2	few	.	TRBJ2-1
TGCAGTGCTAGAGGCGAACAGATCTACGAGCAGTACTTC	CSARGEQIYEQYF	TRBV20-1	many	.	TRBJ2-7
TGCAGTGCTAGAGATCTCACGGCCAATCAGCCCCAGCATTTT	CSARDLTANQPQHF	TRBV20-1	few	.	TRBJ1-5
TGCGCCAGCACAGGGACAGGGGTCGTCGGGCAGTACTTC	CASTGTGVVGQYF	TRBV10-2	many	TRBD1	TRBJ2-7
TGTGCCAGCAGACGCTTCTGGAACACTGAAGCTTTCTTT	CASRRFWNTEAFF	TRBV2	.	.	TRBJ1-1
TGTGCCAGCAGCGCCGGGACAGCCCTCTACGAGCAGTACTTC	CASSAGTALYEQYF	TRBV9	.	TRBD1	TRBJ2-7